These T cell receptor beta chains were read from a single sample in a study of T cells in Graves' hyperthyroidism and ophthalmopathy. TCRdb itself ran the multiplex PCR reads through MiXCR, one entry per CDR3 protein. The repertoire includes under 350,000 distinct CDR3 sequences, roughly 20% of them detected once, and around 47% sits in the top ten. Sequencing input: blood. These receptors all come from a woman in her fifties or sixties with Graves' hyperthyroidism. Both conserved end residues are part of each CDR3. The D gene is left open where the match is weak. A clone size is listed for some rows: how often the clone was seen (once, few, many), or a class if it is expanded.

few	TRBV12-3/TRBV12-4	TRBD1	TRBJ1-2	TGTGCCAGCACGGCGGGGAGGGGGCGCTCAGATGGCTACACCTTC	CASTAGRGRSDGYTF
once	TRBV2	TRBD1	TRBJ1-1	TGTGCCAGCACACTCCCGGGACAGGGGGCTTGGAACACTGAATCTTTCTTT	CASTLPGQGAWNTESFF
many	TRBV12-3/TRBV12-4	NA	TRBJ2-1	TGTGCCAGCAGTTTAGAGGGGGTGAGGAATGAGCAGTTCTTC	CASSLEGVRNEQFF
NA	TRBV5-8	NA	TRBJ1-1	TGTGCCAGCAGCCCATCTGGGGCTAGGGAAGCTTTCTTT	CASSPSGAREAFF
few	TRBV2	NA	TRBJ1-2	TGTGCCAGCAGAGACCTTGGGACCACACCGGGCTACACCTTC	CASRDLGTTPGYTF
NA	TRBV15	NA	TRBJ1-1	TGTGCCACCAGCAGAGATGAGGAGAGTGTCACTGAAGCTTTCTTT	CATSRDEESVTEAFF
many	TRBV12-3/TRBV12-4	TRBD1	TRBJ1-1	TGTGCCAGCAGTTCGCCGGACAGGGTAAACACTGAAGCTTTCTTT	CASSSPDRVNTEAFF
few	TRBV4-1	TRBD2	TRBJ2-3	TGCGCCAGCAGCCAGCAACAACTAGCGGGTAACACAGATACGCAGTATTTT	CASSQQQLAGNTDTQYF
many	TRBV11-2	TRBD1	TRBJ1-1	TGTGCCAGCAGCCGGGACAGGGCGGAAGCTTTCTTT	CASSRDRAEAFF
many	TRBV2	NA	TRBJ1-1	TGTGCCAGCAGTGAAGGGGCCGGGTTGGACACTGAAGCTTTCTTT	CASSEGAGLDTEAFF
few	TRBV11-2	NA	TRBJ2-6	TGTGCCAGCAGCTTACCGACCCCAGGGGTTTTTTCTGGGGCCAACGTCCTGACTTTC	CASSLPTPGVFSGANVLTF
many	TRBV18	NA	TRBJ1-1	TGTGCCAGCTCACCGGTCGAAGACACTGAAGCTTTCTTT	CASSPVEDTEAFF
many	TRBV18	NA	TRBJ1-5	TGTGCCAGCTCACCTGCGGCGGGTGGCGGTCAGCCCCAGCATTTT	CASSPAAGGGQPQHF
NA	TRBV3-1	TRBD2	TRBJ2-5	TGTGCCAGCAGCCAAACTCTAGCGGGAGAGACCCAGTACTTC	CASSQTLAGETQYF
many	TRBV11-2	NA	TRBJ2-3	TGTGCCAGCAGCTTAGATGGGGTCTTGGGAGATACGCAGTATTTT	CASSLDGVLGDTQYF
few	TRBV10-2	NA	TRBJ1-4	TGCGCCAGCAGTGGAGGAGGGAGACGGGAAAAACTGTTTTTT	CASSGGGRREKLFF
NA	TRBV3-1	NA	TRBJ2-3	TGTGCCAGCAGCCTTTTTCTAGGGGATACGCAGTATTTT	CASSLFLGDTQYF
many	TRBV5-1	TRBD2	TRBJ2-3	TGCGCCAGCAGAGACGCTAGCGGGAGAGCAACAGATACGCAGTATTTT	CASRDASGRATDTQYF
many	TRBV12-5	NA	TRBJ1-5	TGTGCTAGTGGTTTGTGCATAGGAGGGGGATGCAATCAGCCCCAGCATTTT	CASGLCIGGGCNQPQHF
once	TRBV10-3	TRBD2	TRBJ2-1	TGTGCCATCAGTGAGTCCAGAGCGGGAGGGGACAATGAGCAGTTCTTC	CAISESRAGGDNEQFF